This TCR beta chain was captured by sequencing in a study of immune cell composition in non-small cell lung cancer. Whole-study context: Tumours were mainly lung adenocarcinoma or squamous cell carcinoma.

Study results and caveats: Shared sequences between tumour-reactive and dominant in vivo clones were not proven.

The V end was cut by 0 bases, the J end by 2 bases, with 11 bases between. CDR1 is SGHRS, CDR2 YFSETQ, per germline. The CDR3 consists of 15 residues. Only in-frame clones appear in the TCRdb table, and some are missing; sequencing was by immunoSEQ multiplex PCR. This sample carries some 6,600 clones, approximately 84% of them seen once, and the ten largest clones take approximately 15%. This clone is labeled medium-sized. Its target is unknown. The identical CDR3 is also encoded by other nucleotide sequences in the sample. The sequenced sample consisted of lung tumor tissue. The chain employs TRBV5-1 and TRBJ2-5; D possibly corresponds to TRBD1 (6 bases). This receptor was taken from a human donor with non-small cell lung cancer. The CDR3 loop reads CASSLGGTRQETQYF. CDR3 DNA sequence: TGCGCCAGCAGCTTGGGTGGGACACGACAAGAGACCCAGTACTTC. The whole variable domain, filled in from reference TRBV5-1 and TRBJ2-5, reads KAGVTQTPRYLIKTRGQQVTLSCSPISGHRSVSWYQQTPGQGLQFLFEYFSETQRNKGNFPGRFSGRQFSNSRSEMNVSTLELGDSALYLCASSLGGTRQETQYFGPGTRLLVL.